One T cell receptor (beta chain) is described in this entry. This sample is part of a study of human T cells and chemical hapten exposure. CDR3 size: 15 residues. V was clipped by 0 bases and J by 4 bases; unmatched bases: 2. Germline loops: CDR1 SEHNR, CDR2 FQNEAQ (reference sequence). This sample's time point: pre-sensitization, week 0. Treatment indicated: therapeutic diphenylcyclopropenone sensitization with weekly scalp DPC. One entry per CDR3 protein, called by TCRdb with MiXCR from the RACE reads. Of roughly 40,000 distinct CDR3 sequences in the sample, around 12% are singletons; the top ten hold 4.5% to 7%.

Here the sequenced sample was whole blood, taken in connection with sensitization to the hapten diphenylcyclopropenone (DPC). The chain combines TRBV7-9 with TRBJ1-5; 8 bases are a match to TRBD1. This sequence originates from a woman between 25 and 40 years old with alopecia areata. Some clones in this sample may be carry-over from other donors' samples. CDR3 DNA sequence: TGTGCCAGCAGCTTAGCCGGACAGGGAAATCAGCCCCAGCATTTT. Encoded protein: CASSLAGQGNQPQHF.